The source of this T cell receptor (beta chain) is a study of shared clonotypes between healthy human individuals. The CDR3 runs to 14 residues. Germline CDR1 SNHLY, CDR2 FYNNEI. V was shortened by 4 bases and J by 6 bases, with 16 bases between the two germline ends. The table came from immunoSEQ multiplex PCR; TCRdb's copy has only in-frame clones and leaves some out. This sample yields millions of clones, of which just over 90% are seen a single time; 0.35% to 0.5% belongs to the top ten. This sequence was found in a man younger than 35 in good health. Some clones in this sample may be carry-over from other donors' samples. V gene TRBV2 combines with J gene TRBJ2-7; no firm D call. Sequenced input: naive CD4+ T cells from PBMCs. Specified subset: CD45RA+ positively selected. CDR3 amino acids: CASSGVVSSVEQYF. The CDR3, as DNA: TGTGCCAGCAGTGGCGTGGTGTCAAGTGTCGAGCAGTACTTC.